The text below deals with one T cell receptor beta chain. Its antigen remains unidentified. A much larger clone lies a single base off, so this may be a read error. The TCR beta CDR3 regions were amplified from RNA transcripts. A first-round RT-PCR of the TCR CDR3 used the HTBI primer set with the Qiagen OneStep RT-PCR kit. The libraries were constructed in a second round of multiplex PCR and then size-selected and purified. Libraries were sequenced paired-end with 100 bp reads on an Illumina HiSeq2000. Regarding the original processing steps: SOAPnuke was used to process the raw data, throwing out any read that contained adapters or uncalled bases, had a mean Phred below 15, or lacked an exact constant-primer or identifier match. High-quality paired reads were merged using COPE v1.2.5, and each unique nucleotide sequence was defined as a clonotype. MiTCR v1.1 was used to align clonotypes to the IMGT TRBV, TRBD and TRBJ reference segments. Analysis was restricted to V-J combinations with a frequency above 0.0001, which covered about 99% of repertoires. The TCS score was defined as the ratio of F50 (clonal expansion) to E x V (chaos), calculated using BLOSUM62-based TCRdist between CDR3 peptides within each V-J. Welch's t-statistics and random forest reduced around 550 V-J features to roughly 13, which were used in a naive Bayes classifier (R e1071). TCRdb passed the public sequencing reads through fastp at Q25 and MiXCR, retaining productive beta sequences. When rows share a CDR3 protein, they turn into one entry using the most common DNA and genes. TCRdb's processing, not the study's, gives the V and J calls here. In all, the sample holds under 500,000 distinct CDR3 sequences, and around an eighth of those were seen once. 25% to 30% of the sample rests with the top ten.

The data derive from a study of T cells in Graves' hyperthyroidism and ophthalmopathy (dated by TCRdb to between 2017 and 2020). Regarding the research as a whole: Peripheral blood samples were taken at the time of initial diagnosis, prior to any treatment. To identify distinguishing TCR V-J signatures, a discovery cohort of around 100 patients was used, comprising 43 with Graves' ophthalmopathy and around 57 with stable Graves' hyperthyroidism. Prospective prediction of ophthalmopathy was tested in an independent validation cohort consisting of 18 hyperthyroidism patients and around 16 patients who later progressed to ophthalmopathy. The roughly 100 discovery patients were randomly split 7:3 into training and test sets. In several Graves' hyperthyroidism patients, the study also compared T-cell repertoires from thyroid tissue with T-cell repertoires from blood. After sampling, hyperthyroidism patients received methimazole starting at 30 mg daily, and ophthalmopathy patients received high-dose intravenous methylprednisolone. TCR Vbeta CDR3 sequencing of around 130 peripheral blood samples (43 ophthalmopathy, over 70 hyperthyroidism and roughly 17 progressor patients) is reported in the paper. The research as a whole found: A model built on a 13 V-J signature distinguished ophthalmopathy from stable hyperthyroidism, reaching 87.88% sensitivity and around 82% specificity in cross-validation and 80%/75% in testing. Sample size was not statistically predetermined, and investigators were not blinded to group allocation. Most expanded thyroid clonotypes (frequency above 0.001) were also detected in blood, suggesting blood repertoires may reflect thyroid immune responses. In validation, the model predicted progression to ophthalmopathy with 55% to 71% sensitivity and around 72% specificity, a median of about 6 months before onset.

The CDR3, from cysteine to phenylalanine, totals 14 residues. The kept DNA is CDR3 alone, 42 bases in frame from the first base. CDR1 and CDR2 (SGHVT, SQSDAQ) derive from the germline V gene. In the ophthalmopathy patients, disease was moderately to severely active, with a Clinical Activity Score of 3 or more, a NOSPECS grade of 4 or more, and a duration of less than 3 months. The study excluded patients with uncontrolled infections, other autoimmune diseases, pregnancy or lactation. Clinical symptoms, serum thyroxine and TRAb, thyroid ultrasound, and orbital computed tomography formed the basis for the diagnoses. PBMCs were separated from roughly 10 ml of fresh peripheral blood using Ficoll-Paque density gradient centrifugation. Total RNA was extracted with Trizol reagent, and quality was checked on an Agilent 2100 Bioanalyzer.

The receptor comes from a man in his fifties or sixties with Graves' ophthalmopathy. The chain joins TRBV7-4 to TRBJ2-3, with TRBD2 matching 9 junction bases. Sequenced sample: blood. The CDR3 here reads CASSLAPSGATQYF. The sequence in DNA is TGTGCCAGCAGTTTAGCCCCTAGCGGGGCTACGCAGTATTTT.